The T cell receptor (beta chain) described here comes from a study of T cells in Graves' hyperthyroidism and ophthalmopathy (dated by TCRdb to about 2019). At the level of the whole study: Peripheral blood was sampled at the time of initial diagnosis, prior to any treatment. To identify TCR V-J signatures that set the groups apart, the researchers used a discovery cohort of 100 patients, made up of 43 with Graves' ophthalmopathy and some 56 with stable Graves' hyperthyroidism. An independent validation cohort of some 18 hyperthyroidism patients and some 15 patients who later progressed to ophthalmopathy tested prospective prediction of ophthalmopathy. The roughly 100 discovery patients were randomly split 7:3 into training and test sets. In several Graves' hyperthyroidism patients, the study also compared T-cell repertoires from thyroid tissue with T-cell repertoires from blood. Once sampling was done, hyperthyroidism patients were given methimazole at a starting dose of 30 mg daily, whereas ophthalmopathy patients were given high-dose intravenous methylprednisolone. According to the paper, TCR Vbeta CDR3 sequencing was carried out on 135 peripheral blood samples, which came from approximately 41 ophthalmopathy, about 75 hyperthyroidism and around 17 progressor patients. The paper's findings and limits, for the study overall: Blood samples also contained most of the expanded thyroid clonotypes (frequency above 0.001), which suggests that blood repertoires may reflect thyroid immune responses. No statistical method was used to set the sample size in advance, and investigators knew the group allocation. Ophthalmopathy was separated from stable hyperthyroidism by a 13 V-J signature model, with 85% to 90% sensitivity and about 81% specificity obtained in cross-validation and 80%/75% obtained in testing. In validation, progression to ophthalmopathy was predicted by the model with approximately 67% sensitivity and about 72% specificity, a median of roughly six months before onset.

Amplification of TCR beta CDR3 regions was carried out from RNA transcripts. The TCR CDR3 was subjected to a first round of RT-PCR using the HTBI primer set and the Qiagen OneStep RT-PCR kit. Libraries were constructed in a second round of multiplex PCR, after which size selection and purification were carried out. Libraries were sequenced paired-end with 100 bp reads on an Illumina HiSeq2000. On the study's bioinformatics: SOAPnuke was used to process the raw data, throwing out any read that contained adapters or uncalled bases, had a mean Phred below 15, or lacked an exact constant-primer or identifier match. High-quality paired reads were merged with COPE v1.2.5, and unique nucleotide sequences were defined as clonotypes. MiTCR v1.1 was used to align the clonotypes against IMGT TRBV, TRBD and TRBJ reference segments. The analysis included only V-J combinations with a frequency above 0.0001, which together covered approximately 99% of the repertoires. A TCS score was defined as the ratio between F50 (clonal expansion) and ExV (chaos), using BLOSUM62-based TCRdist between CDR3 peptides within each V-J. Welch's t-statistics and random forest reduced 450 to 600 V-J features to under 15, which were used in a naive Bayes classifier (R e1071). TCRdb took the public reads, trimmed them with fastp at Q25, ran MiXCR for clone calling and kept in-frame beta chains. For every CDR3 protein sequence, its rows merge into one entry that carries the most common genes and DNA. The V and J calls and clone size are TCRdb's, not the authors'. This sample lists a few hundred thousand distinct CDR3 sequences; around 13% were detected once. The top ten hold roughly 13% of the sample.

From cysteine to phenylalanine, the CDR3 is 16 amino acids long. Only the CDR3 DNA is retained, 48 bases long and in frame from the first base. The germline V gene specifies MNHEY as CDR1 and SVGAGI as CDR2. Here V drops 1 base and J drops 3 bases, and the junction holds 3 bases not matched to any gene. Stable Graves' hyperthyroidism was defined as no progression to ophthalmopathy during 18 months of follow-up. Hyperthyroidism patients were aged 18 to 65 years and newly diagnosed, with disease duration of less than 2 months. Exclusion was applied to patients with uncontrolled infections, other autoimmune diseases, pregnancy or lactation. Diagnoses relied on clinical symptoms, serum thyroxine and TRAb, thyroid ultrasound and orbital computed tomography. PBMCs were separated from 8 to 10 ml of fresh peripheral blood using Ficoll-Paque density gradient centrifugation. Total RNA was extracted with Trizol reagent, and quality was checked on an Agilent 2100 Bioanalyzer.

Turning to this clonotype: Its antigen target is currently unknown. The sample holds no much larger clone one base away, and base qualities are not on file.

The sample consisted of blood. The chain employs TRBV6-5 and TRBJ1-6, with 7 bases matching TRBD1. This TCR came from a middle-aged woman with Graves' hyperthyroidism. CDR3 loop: CASSYWDSNYNSPLHF. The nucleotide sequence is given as TGTGCCAGCAGTTACTGGGACAGCAACTATAATTCACCCCTCCACTTT.